This T cell receptor beta chain was recovered during a study of control samples from healthy donors and cancer patients. Trimming removed 3 bases from V and 0 bases from J, with 14 bases in between. This CDR3 has 16 residues. Germline V gives CDR1 LNHDA, CDR2 SQIVND (reference sequence). Sequenced by immunoSEQ multiplex PCR; TCRdb stores in-frame clones only, minus some. The table records about 170,000 clones, about nine tenths of them present only once. The sequencing sample was made of blood. The TCR sequence derives from a woman between 25 and 40 years old in good health. The genes are TRBV19 and TRBJ1-2; D unresolved. The CDR3 loop is CASSIRGSLTNYGYTF. In nucleotides, the CDR3 is TGTGCCAGTAGTATCCGAGGGTCCTTAACTAACTATGGCTACACCTTC.